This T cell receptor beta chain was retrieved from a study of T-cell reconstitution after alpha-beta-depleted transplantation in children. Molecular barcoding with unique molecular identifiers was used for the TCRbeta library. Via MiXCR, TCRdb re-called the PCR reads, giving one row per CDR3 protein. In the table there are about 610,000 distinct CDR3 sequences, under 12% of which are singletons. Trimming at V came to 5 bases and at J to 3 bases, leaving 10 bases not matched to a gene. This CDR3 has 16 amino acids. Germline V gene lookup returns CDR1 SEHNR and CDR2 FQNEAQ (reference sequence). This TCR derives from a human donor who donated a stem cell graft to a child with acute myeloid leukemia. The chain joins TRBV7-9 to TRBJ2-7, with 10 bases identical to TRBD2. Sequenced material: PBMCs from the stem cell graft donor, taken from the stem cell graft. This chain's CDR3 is CASSIVTSGRLYEQYF. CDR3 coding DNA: TGTGCCAGCAGCATCGTGACTAGCGGGCGACTCTACGAGCAGTACTTC.